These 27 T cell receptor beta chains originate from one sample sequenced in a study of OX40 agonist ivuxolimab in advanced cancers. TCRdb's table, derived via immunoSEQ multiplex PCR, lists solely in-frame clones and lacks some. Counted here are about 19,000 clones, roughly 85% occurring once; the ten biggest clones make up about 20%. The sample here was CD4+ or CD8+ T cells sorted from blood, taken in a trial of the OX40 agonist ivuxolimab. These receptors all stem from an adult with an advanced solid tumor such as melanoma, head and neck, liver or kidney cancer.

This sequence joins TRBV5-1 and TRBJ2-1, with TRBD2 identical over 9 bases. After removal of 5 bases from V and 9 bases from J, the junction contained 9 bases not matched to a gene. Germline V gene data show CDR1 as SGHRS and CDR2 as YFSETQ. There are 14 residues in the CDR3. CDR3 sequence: CASSWASGESEQFF. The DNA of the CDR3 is TGCGCCAGCAGTTGGGCTAGCGGGGAAAGTGAGCAGTTCTTC.

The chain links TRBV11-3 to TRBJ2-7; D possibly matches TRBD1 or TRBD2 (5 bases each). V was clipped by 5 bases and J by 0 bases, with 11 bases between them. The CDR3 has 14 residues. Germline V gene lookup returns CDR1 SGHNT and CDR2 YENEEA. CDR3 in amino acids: CASSREGSSYEQYF. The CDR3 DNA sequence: TGTGCCAGCAGCCGAGAGGGGAGCTCCTACGAGCAGTACTTC. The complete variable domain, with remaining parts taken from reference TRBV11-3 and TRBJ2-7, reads EAGVVQSPRYKIIEKKQPVAFWCNPISGHNTLYWYLQNLGQGPELLIRYENEEAVDDSQLPKDRFSAERLKGVDSTLKIQPAELGDSAVYLCASSREGSSYEQYFGPGTRLTVT.

CDR3 region: CASSEVVGNQPQHF. In DNA, the CDR3 is TGTGCCAGCAGCGAGGTAGTCGGAAATCAGCCCCAGCATTTT. The chain has TRBV5-8 and TRBJ1-5; D remains unclear. Germline CDR1 SGHTS, CDR2 YDEGEE. The CDR3 covers 14 residues. Trimming took off 4 bases at V and 4 bases at J, with 12 bases between the two ends.

The CDR3 nucleotides read TGTGCCAGCAGCCAAGGCCCGGGACAGTCCTACGAGCAGTACTTC. Its translation: CASSQGPGQSYEQYF. This chain uses TRBV14 with TRBJ2-7; TRBD1 aligns across 7 bases. CDR3 size: 15 residues. V trimming: 1 base; J trimming: 1 base; junction bases outside the gene matches: 4. Germline CDR1 and CDR2: SGHDN and FVKESK.

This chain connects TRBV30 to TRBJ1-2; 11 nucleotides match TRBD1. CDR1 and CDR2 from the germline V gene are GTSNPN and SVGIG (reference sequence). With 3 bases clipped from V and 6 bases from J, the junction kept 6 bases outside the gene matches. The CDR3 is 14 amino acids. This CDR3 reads CAWSPSDRGHGYTF. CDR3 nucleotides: TGTGCCTGGAGCCCATCGGACAGGGGGCATGGCTACACCTTC. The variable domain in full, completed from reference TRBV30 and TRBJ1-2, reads SQTIHQWPATLVQPVGSPLSLECTVEGTSNPNLYWYRQAAGRGLQLLFYSVGIGQISSEVPQNLSASRPQDRQFILSSKKLLLSDSGFYLCAWSPSDRGHGYTFGSGTRLTVV.

The CDR3 nucleotides are TGTGCCAGCAGCTTAGTCCCCCGGGACAGGGAACGAAAAGAGACCCAGTACTTC. It codes for CASSLVPRDRERKETQYF. V usage is TRBV11-2 and J usage is TRBJ2-5, with TRBD1 matching 9 bases. This CDR3 contains 18 residues. Germline CDR1 reads SGHAT; CDR2 reads FQNNGV. V shed 1 base, J shed 3 bases, and the junction held 12 bases outside the gene matches.

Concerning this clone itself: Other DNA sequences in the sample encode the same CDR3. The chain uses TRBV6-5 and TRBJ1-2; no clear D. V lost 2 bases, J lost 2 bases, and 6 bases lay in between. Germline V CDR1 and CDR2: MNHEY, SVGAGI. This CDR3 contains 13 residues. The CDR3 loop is CASSYGQNYGYTF. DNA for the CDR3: TGTGCCAGCAGTTACGGGCAGAACTATGGCTACACCTTC.

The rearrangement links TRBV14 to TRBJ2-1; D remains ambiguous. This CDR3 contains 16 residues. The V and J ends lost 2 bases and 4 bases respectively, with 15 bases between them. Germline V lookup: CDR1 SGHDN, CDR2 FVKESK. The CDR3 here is CASSQFKGGRYNEQFF. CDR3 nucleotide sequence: TGTGCCAGCAGCCAATTTAAGGGTGGCCGATACAATGAGCAGTTCTTC.

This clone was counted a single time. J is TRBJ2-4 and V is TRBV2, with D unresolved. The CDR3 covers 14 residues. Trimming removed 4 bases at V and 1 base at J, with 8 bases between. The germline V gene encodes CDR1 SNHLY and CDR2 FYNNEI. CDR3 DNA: TGTGCCAGCAGTGTGATAGGGGCCAAAAACATTCAGTACTTC. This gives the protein CASSVIGAKNIQYF.

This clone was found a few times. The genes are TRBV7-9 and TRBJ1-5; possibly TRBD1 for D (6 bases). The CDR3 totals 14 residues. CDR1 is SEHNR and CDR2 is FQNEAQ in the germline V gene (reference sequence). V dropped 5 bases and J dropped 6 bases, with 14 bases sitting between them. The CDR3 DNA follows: TGTGCCAGCAGCCCCCGCGGGGGCAGTCAGCCCCAGCATTTT. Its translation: CASSPRGGSQPQHF.

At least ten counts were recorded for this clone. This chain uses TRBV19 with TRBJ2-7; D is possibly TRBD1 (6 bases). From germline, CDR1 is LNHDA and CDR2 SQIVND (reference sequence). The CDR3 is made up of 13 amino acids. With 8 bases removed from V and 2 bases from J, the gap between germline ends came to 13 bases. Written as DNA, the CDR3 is TGTGCCAGTGGAGGCCAGGGGACCTACGAGCAGTACTTC. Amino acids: CASGGQGTYEQYF.

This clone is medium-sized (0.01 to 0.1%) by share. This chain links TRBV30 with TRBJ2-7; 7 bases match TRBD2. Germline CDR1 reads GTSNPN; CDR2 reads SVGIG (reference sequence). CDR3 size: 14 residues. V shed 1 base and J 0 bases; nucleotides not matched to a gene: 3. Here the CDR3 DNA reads TGTGCCTGGAGTGCCACTAGCGTCTCCTACGAGCAGTACTTC. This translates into CAWSATSVSYEQYF.

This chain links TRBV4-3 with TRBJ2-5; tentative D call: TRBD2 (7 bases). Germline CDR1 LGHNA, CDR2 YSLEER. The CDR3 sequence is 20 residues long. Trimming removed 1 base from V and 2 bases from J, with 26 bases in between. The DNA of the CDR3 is TGCGCCAGCAGCCAAGTATTTGGCGGGGGCCAGGTTGCCCTTCAAGAGACCCAGTACTTC. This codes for CASSQVFGGGQVALQETQYF.

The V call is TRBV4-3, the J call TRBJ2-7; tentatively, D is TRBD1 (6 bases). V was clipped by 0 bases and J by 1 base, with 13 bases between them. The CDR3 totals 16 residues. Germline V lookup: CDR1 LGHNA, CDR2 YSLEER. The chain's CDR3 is CASSQDFSGQSYEQYF. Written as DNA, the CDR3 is TGCGCCAGCAGCCAAGATTTTTCCGGACAGTCCTACGAGCAGTACTTC.

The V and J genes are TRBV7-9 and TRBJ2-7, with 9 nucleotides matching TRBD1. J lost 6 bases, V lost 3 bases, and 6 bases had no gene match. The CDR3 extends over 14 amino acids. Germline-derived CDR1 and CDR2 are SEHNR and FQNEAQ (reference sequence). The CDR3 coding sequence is TGTGCCAGCAGCTTCCGGGACAGGGCCGTCGAGCAGTACTTC. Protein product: CASSFRDRAVEQYF.

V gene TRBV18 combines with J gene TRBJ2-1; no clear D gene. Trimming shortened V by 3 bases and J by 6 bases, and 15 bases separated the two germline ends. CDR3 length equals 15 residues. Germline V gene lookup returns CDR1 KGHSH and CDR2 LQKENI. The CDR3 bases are TGTGCCAGCTCACCTGACAACGATAAACCCAATGAGCAGTTCTTC. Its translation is CASSPDNDKPNEQFF.

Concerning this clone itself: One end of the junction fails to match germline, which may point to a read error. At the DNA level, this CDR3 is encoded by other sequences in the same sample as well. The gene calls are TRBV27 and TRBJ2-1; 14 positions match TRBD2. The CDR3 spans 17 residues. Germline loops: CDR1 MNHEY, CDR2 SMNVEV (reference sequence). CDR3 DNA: TGTGCTAGCAGTCCCAGGACTAGCGGGAGGTCGTACAATGAGCAGTTCTTC. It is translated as CASSPRTSGRSYNEQFF.

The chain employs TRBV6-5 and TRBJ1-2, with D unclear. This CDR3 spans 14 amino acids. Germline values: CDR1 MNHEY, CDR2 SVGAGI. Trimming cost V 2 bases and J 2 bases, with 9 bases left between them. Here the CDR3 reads CASSYTGSNYGYTF. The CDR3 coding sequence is TGTGCCAGCAGTTACACCGGGAGCAACTATGGCTACACCTTC.

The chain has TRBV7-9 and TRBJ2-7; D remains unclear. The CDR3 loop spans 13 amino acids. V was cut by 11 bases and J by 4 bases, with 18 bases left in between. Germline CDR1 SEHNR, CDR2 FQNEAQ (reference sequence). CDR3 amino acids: CAHLELLGYEQYF. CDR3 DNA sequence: TGTGCCCACCTGGAGCTCTTGGGGTACGAGCAGTACTTC.

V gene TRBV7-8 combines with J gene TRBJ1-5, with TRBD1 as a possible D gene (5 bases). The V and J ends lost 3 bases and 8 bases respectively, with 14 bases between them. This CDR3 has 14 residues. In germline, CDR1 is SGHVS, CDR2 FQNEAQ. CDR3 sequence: CASSFPGPTEPQHF. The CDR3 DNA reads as TGTGCCAGCAGCTTCCCGGGACCGACCGAGCCCCAGCATTTT.

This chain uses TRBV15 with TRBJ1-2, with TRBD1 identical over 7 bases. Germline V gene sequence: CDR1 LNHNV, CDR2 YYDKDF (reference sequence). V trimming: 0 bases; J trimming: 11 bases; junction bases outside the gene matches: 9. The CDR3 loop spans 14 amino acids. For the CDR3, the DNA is TGTGCCACCAGCAGAGATTTGACAGGGAACCTTTACACCTTC. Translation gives CATSRDLTGNLYTF.

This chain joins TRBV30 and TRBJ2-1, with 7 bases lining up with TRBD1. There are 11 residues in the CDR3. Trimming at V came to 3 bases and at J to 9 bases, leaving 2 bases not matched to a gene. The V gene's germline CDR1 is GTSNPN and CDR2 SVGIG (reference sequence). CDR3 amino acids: CAWRQGSEQFF. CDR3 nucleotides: TGTGCCTGGAGACAGGGGTCTGAGCAGTTCTTC. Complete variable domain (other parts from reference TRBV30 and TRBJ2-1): SQTIHQWPATLVQPVGSPLSLECTVEGTSNPNLYWYRQAAGRGLQLLFYSVGIGQISSEVPQNLSASRPQDRQFILSSKKLLLSDSGFYLCAWRQGSEQFFGPGTRLTVL.

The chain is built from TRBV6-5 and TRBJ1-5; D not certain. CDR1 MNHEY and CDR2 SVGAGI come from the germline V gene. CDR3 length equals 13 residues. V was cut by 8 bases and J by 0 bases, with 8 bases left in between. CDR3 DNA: TGTGCCAGCCAACGTAATAGCAATCAGCCCCAGCATTTT. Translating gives CASQRNSNQPQHF.

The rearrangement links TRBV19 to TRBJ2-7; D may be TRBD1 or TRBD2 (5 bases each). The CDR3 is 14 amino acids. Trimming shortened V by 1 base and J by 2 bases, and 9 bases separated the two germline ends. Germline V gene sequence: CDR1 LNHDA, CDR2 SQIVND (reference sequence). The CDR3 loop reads CASSIGDGTYEQYF. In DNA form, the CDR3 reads TGTGCCAGTAGTATAGGGGACGGGACCTACGAGCAGTACTTC.

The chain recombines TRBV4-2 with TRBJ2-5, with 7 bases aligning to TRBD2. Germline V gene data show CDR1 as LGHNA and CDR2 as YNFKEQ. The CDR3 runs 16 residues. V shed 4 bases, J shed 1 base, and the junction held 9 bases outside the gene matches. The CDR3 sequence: CASSPGVAGLQETQYF. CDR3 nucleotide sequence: TGTGCCAGCAGCCCCGGGGTAGCGGGCCTCCAAGAGACCCAGTACTTC.

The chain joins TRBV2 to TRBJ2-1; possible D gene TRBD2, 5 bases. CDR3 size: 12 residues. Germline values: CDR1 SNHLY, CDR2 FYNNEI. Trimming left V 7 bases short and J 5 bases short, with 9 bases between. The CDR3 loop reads CASMVRDNEQFF. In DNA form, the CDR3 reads TGTGCCAGCATGGTGAGGGACAATGAGCAGTTCTTC.

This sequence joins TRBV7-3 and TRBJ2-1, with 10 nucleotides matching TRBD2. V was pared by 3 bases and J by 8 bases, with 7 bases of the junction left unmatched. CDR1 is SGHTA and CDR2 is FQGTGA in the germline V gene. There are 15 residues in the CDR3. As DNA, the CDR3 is TGTGCCAGCAGCTTGATAGCGGGAGGCCAGGATGAGCAGTTCTTC. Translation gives CASSLIAGGQDEQFF.